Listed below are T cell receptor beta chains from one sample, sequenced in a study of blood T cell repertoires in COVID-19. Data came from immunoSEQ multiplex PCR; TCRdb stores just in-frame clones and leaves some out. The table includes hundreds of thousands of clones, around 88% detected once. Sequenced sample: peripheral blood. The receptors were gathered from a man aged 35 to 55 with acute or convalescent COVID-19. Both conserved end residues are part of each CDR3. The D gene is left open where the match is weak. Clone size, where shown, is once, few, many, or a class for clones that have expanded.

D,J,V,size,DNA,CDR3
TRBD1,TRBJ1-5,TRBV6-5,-,TGTGCCAGCACCCAACAGGGGGTAAGCAATCAGCCCCAGCATTTT,CASTQQGVSNQPQHF
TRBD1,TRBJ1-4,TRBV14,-,TGTGCCAGCAGCAAGGCCGGGACAGGGCTTGAAAAACTGTTTTTT,CASSKAGTGLEKLFF
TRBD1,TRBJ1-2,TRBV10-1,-,TGCGCCAGCAGTAGGGACAGCGGATTGAGTGGCTACACCTTC,CASSRDSGLSGYTF
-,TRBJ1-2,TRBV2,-,TGTGCAAGGAGGGAACTGAGCTATGGCTACACCTTC,CARRELSYGYTF
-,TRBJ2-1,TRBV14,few,TGTGCCAGCAGCCATAACCCAGGGTTCTACAATGAGCAGTTCTTC,CASSHNPGFYNEQFF
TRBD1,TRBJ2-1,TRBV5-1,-,TGCGCCAGCAGCTTCCGGGACAGGGAATATGATGAGCAGTTCTTC,CASSFRDREYDEQFF
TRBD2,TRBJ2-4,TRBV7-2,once,TGTGCCAGCAGCCCCGTGGGGGGGACAAACATTCAGTACTTC,CASSPVGGTNIQYF
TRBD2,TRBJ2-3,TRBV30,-,TGTGCCTGGAGTGTTGGCTCCTTAGCGGGGGGAGCAGATACGCAGTATTTT,CAWSVGSLAGGADTQYF
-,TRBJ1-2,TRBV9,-,TGTGCCAGCAGCCCAGCGGAGATCTATGGCTACACCTTC,CASSPAEIYGYTF
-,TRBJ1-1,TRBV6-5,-,TGTGCCAGCAGCTCTAGAACGGGGAACACTGAAGCTTTCTTT,CASSSRTGNTEAFF
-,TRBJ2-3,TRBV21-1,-,TGTGCCAGCAGGTGGGGAGGCACAGATACGCAGTATTTT,CASRWGGTDTQYF
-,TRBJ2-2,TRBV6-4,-,TGTGCCAGCAGCATGGAGGGAGGGGGCACCGGGGAGCTGTTTTTT,CASSMEGGGTGELFF
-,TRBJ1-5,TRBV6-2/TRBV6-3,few,TGTGCCAGCAGTCCCGGAGAGGAAACCCAGCATTTT,CASSPGEETQHF
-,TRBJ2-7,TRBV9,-,TGTGCCAGCAGCGTAGAGGGAGACACTTACTACGAGCAGTACTTC,CASSVEGDTYYEQYF
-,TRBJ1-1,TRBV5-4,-,TGTGCCAGCAGCTATGACCGACAGCTGAACACTGAAGCTTTCTTT,CASSYDRQLNTEAFF
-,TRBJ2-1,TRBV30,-,TGTGCCTGGGCGAGCCGGGGAAATGAGCAGTTCTTC,CAWASRGNEQFF
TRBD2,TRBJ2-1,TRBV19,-,TGTGCCAGTAGTGTGGTAGGTAGCGGGGGAAACAATGAGCAGTTCTTC,CASSVVGSGGNNEQFF